The 2 T cell receptor beta chains in this list originate from one sample, sequenced in a study of cytomegalovirus exposure and HLA in healthy donors. The primer mix had 60 Vbeta and 13 Jbeta primers. Clones were read by immunoSEQ multiplex PCR, and TCRdb kept only the in-frame ones, dropping some. The sample lists about 120,000 clones, about 8.6% occurring once. Sample: PBMCs. These receptors came from a woman between 40 and 55 years old in good health and CMV-seropositive.

Only a few counts were recorded for this clone. The chain joins TRBV29-1 to TRBJ1-1; perhaps TRBD1 as D (6 bases). CDR1 and CDR2 from the germline V gene are SQVTM and ANQGSEA. The V gene lost 6 bases and the J gene lost 8 bases, with 13 bases spanning the gap. The CDR3 consists of 11 residues. The chain's CDR3 is CSVRAGTEAFF. The CDR3 DNA is TGCAGCGTCAGGGCAGGGACAGAAGCTTTCTTT.

This clone came up a few times. The chain joins TRBV10-2 to TRBJ1-1; 7 positions match TRBD1. The CDR3 has 16 amino acids. Germline V gives CDR1 WSHSY, CDR2 SAAADI. The J segment lost 1 base and the V segment lost 4 bases, leaving 9 bases of the junction unmatched. The CDR3, as DNA: TGCGCCAGCAGTGTCCCCAGACAGGGCGGGAACACTGAAGCTTTCTTT. This translates into CASSVPRQGGNTEAFF.